The 9 T cell receptor beta chains listed next were all sequenced from one sample in a study of cytomegalovirus exposure and HLA in healthy donors. This PCR relied on a set of 60 Vbeta primers and 13 Jbeta primers. Repertoires were generated with immunoSEQ multiplex PCR, while TCRdb's copy carries only in-frame clones and drops some. This repertoire shows roughly 200,000 clones, roughly 80% found once; its top ten account for 1.5% to 2%. Input material: PBMCs. The origin of the receptors is a young woman in good health and CMV-seronegative.

The V gene is TRBV6-4, the J gene TRBJ2-1; 10 bases map to TRBD2. CDR1 is MRHNA, CDR2 SNTAGT, per germline. The CDR3 spans 15 residues. V lost 6 bases to trimming and J lost 4 bases; unmatched junction nucleotides: 6. The CDR3 protein is CASRGAGGPYNEQFF. CDR3 DNA: TGTGCCAGCAGGGGAGCGGGAGGGCCATACAATGAGCAGTTCTTC.

Written as DNA, the CDR3 is TGTGCCAGCAGTGAAACTAACTGGGGCAGATCCACAGATACGCAGTATTTT. It encodes CASSETNWGRSTDTQYF. The chain is built from TRBV6-1 and TRBJ2-3; D is possibly TRBD1 (5 bases). Trimming took 2 bases from V and 2 from J, leaving 17 bases between them. This CDR3 comprises 17 residues. Germline-derived CDR1 and CDR2 are MNHNS and SASEGT.

Notes on this clone: The junction departs from the called germline gene at one end, perhaps through a read error. This chain uses TRBV19 with TRBJ2-1; D is undetermined. Germline V gene lookup returns CDR1 LNHDA and CDR2 SQIVND (reference sequence). The CDR3 has 15 amino acids. CDR3 protein: CASSNTRIDYNGQFF. The CDR3 DNA is TGTGCCAGTAGCAACACCAGAATCGATTACAATGGGCAGTTCTTC.

V and J are TRBV11-2 and TRBJ1-2; 9 nucleotides line up with TRBD1. CDR1 SGHAT and CDR2 FQNNGV come from the germline V gene. The CDR3 covers 15 residues. V lost 5 bases to trimming and J lost 2 bases; unmatched junction nucleotides: 6. In nucleotides, the CDR3 is TGTGCCAGCAGCCCAGGACAGGGGAGCAACTATGGCTACACCTTC. Translated: CASSPGQGSNYGYTF.

The V call is TRBV5-5, the J call TRBJ1-5; D remains unclear. There are 15 residues in the CDR3. The germline CDR1 and CDR2 sequences are SGHKS and YYEKEE (reference sequence). Trimming cost V 2 bases and J 2 bases, with 11 bases left between them. The CDR3 DNA sequence: TGTGCCAGCAGCTTAGCGTGGCGAGGCAATCAGCCCCAGCATTTT. Translation gives CASSLAWRGNQPQHF.

This clone appeared once. The chain employs TRBV5-4 and TRBJ2-2; TRBD1 aligns across 11 bases. This CDR3 is built from 15 residues. The J segment lost 3 bases and the V segment lost 4 bases, leaving 2 bases of the junction unmatched. Per germline, CDR1 SGHNT and CDR2 YYREEE (reference sequence). The CDR3 DNA sequence: TGTGCCAGCAGCCCGGACAGGGGGCACACCGGGGAGCTGTTTTTT. Translating it yields CASSPDRGHTGELFF. The full variable domain, rest sourced from reference TRBV5-4 and TRBJ2-2, is ETGVTQSPTHLIKTRGQQVTLRCSSQSGHNTVSWYQQALGQGPQFIFQYYREEENGRGNFPPRFSGLQFPNYSSELNVNALELDDSALYLCASSPDRGHTGELFFGEGSRLTVL.

The chain has TRBV19 and TRBJ1-2; D is undetermined. The CDR3 runs to 13 residues. Germline V lookup: CDR1 LNHDA, CDR2 SQIVND (reference sequence). The V end lost 5 bases, the J end lost 1 base, and 8 bases lay between the germline ends. CDR3 sequence: CASSPRSNYGYTF. In nucleotides, the CDR3 is TGTGCCAGTAGTCCTCGCAGTAACTATGGCTACACCTTC.

The chain couples TRBV10-1 to TRBJ2-3, with 8 bases lining up with TRBD2. The CDR3 runs to 19 residues. Trimming removed 3 bases from V and 0 bases from J; junction bases left unmatched: 14. Germline lookup yields CDR1 WNHNN and CDR2 SYGVQD (reference sequence). CDR3 sequence: CASSDGSSGRRPSTDTQYF. Written as DNA, the CDR3 is TGCGCCAGCAGTGACGGCTCTAGCGGGCGTAGACCTAGCACAGATACGCAGTATTTT.

The chain joins TRBV5-6 to TRBJ2-1; 8 bases line up with TRBD1. This CDR3 has 15 amino acids. Germline V gene sequence: CDR1 SGHDT, CDR2 YYEEEE. V lost 5 bases to trimming and J lost 10 bases; unmatched junction nucleotides: 14. CDR3 residues: CASRRLGQGKVEQFF. The CDR3, as DNA: TGTGCCAGCAGACGCCTAGGACAGGGTAAAGTGGAGCAGTTCTTC.